Listed here are 21 T cell receptor beta chains from one sample, sequenced in a study of cytomegalovirus exposure and HLA in healthy donors. Primers included in the PCR were 60 Vbeta and 13 Jbeta primers. Data came from immunoSEQ multiplex PCR; TCRdb stores just in-frame clones and leaves some out. The sample holds around 160,000 clones; 55% to 80% are singletons and the top ten take roughly 4.4%. Specimen: PBMCs. These receptors were collected from a woman between 18 and 29 years old in good health and CMV-seropositive.

This chain connects TRBV27 to TRBJ2-1; TRBD1 aligns across 8 bases. The CDR3 runs 15 residues. Germline CDR1 MNHEY, CDR2 SMNVEV (reference sequence). V was pared by 5 bases and J by 2 bases, with 5 bases of the junction left unmatched. The CDR3 DNA reads TGTGCCAGCAGTCCTACAGGGGGACCCTACAATGAGCAGTTCTTC. It codes for CASSPTGGPYNEQFF.

The chain carries TRBV4-3 and TRBJ2-1, with 16 nucleotides matching TRBD2. Germline assignment: CDR1 LGHNA and CDR2 YSLEER. V was clipped by 9 bases and J by 13 bases; unmatched bases: 12. The CDR3 length is 15 residues. The CDR3 DNA reads TGCGCCAGTAATATTGGGGGACTAGCGGGGGGGCCTCAGTTCTTC. Protein product: CASNIGGLAGGPQFF.

The sample holds one count of this clone. The V gene is TRBV18, the J gene TRBJ1-6; D ambiguous. Trimming stripped 1 base from V and 8 bases from J, with 12 bases between. The CDR3 spans 15 residues. Germline loops: CDR1 KGHSH, CDR2 LQKENI. CDR3 sequence reads: CASSPQPRGDSPLHF. The CDR3 DNA follows: TGTGCCAGCTCACCACAGCCCCGAGGAGATTCACCCCTCCACTTT.

The V and J genes are TRBV7-2 and TRBJ2-3, with TRBD1 matching over 7 bases. CDR3 length equals 15 residues. Per the germline V gene, CDR1 is SGHTA and CDR2 is FQGNSA. The V and J ends lost 2 bases and 6 bases, in that order; junction bases with no gene match: 8. CDR3 in DNA: TGTGCCAGCAGCTTACAGGGGGTTACGTTCGATACGCAGTATTTT. Protein product: CASSLQGVTFDTQYF.

The chain joins TRBV6-5 to TRBJ2-7; 7 bases are a match to TRBD1. The germline CDR1 and CDR2 sequences are MNHEY and SVGAGI. The length of the CDR3 is 14 residues. J gave up 4 bases and V 6 bases, and 9 bases lay outside the gene matches. CDR3 in DNA: TGTGCCAGCAGGGCCCCCGGGACAGATTACGAGCAGTACTTC. It translates to CASRAPGTDYEQYF.

The chain uses TRBV28 and TRBJ1-2; D gene uncertain. The germline CDR1 and CDR2 sequences are MDHEN and SYDVKM. The CDR3 sequence is 11 residues long. V lost 7 bases, J lost 4 bases, and 7 bases lay in between. CDR3 in amino acids: CASKQFYGYTF. CDR3 coding DNA: TGTGCCAGCAAACAGTTCTATGGCTACACCTTC.

This clone appeared once. The chain uses TRBV18 and TRBJ1-5; no clear D. The CDR3 is 13 amino acids. V gave up 9 bases and J gave up 3 bases, with 12 bases separating them. Germline V gives CDR1 KGHSH, CDR2 LQKENI. Here the CDR3 DNA reads TGTGCCAGTAGCGAGGGATCCAATCAGCCCCAGCATTTT. Its protein product is CASSEGSNQPQHF.

The J gene is TRBJ2-1, the V gene TRBV6-5; no reliable D call. V was pared by 5 bases and J by 4 bases, with 3 bases between. The CDR3 contains 11 residues. The germline CDR1 and CDR2 sequences are MNHEY and SVGAGI. The CDR3, as DNA: TGTGCCAGCAGTCTTTACAATGAGCAGTTCTTC. It specifies CASSLYNEQFF.

The chain couples TRBV6-5 to TRBJ1-2, with 8 bases lining up with TRBD1. The CDR3 has 13 residues. The V segment lost 0 bases and the J segment 8 bases; nucleotides outside the gene matches: 2. Germline CDR1 is MNHEY and CDR2 is SVGAGI. The CDR3, as DNA: TGTGCCAGCAGTTACTCCAGGGGGCTCGGCTACACCTTC. Translating it yields CASSYSRGLGYTF.

V gene TRBV30 combines with J gene TRBJ2-7, with 11 positions matching TRBD2. The J segment lost 6 bases and the V segment lost 4 bases, leaving 8 bases of the junction unmatched. Germline assignment: CDR1 GTSNPN and CDR2 SVGIG (reference sequence). The CDR3 covers 14 residues. The CDR3, as DNA: TGTGCCTGGAATAGCGGGAGGGCGGGAGGCGAGCAGTACTTC. Translation: CAWNSGRAGGEQYF.

V is TRBV19 and J is TRBJ2-3; D perhaps matches TRBD1 (6 bases). Between the trimmed V and J ends, which lost 5 bases and 1 base, there was a span of 16 bases. The germline V gene has CDR1 LNHDA and CDR2 SQIVND (reference sequence). The CDR3 spans 16 residues. The CDR3 protein is CASSPNRARGTDTQYF. The CDR3 coding sequence is TGTGCCAGTAGTCCTAACAGGGCCCGGGGCACAGATACGCAGTATTTT.

As DNA, the CDR3 is TGCAGCGCCGGGGGGCCGGCGACTGAAGCTTTCTTT. This encodes CSAGGPATEAFF. The chain uses TRBV29-1 and TRBJ1-1, with a tentative D call TRBD1 (6 bases). The V end was cut by 7 bases, the J end by 5 bases, with 14 bases between. The CDR3 is made up of 12 amino acids. The germline gives CDR1 SQVTM, CDR2 ANQGSEA. Full variable domain (remainder filled in from reference TRBV29-1 and TRBJ1-1): SAVISQKPSRDICQRGTSLTIQCQVDSQVTMMFWYRQQPGQSLTLIATANQGSEATYESGFVIDKFPISRPNLTFSTLTVSNMSPEDSSIYLCSAGGPATEAFFGQGTRLTVV.

This chain connects TRBV27 to TRBJ2-1; the match to TRBD2 covers 11 bases. Germline V gene lookup returns CDR1 MNHEY and CDR2 SMNVEV (reference sequence). Trimming cost V 4 bases and J 8 bases; bases outside gene matches: 16. This CDR3 is built from 18 residues. CDR3 nucleotides: TGTGCCAGCAGTTCCACCGTGACTAGCGGGATTCTTCCGGATGAGCAGTTCTTC. Translating gives CASSSTVTSGILPDEQFF.

This chain connects TRBV7-3 to TRBJ1-2; perhaps TRBD1 as D (6 bases). The V gene's germline CDR1 is SGHTA and CDR2 FQGTGA. The CDR3 spans 12 residues. The V and J ends lost 5 bases and 7 bases respectively, with 11 bases between them. The CDR3 region is CASSKMGAGYTF. For the CDR3, the DNA is TGTGCCAGCAGCAAAATGGGGGCTGGCTACACCTTC.

CDR3 bases: TGCGCCACCTCCCTAGCGGGAGTCAATGAGCAGTTCTTC. This codes for CATSLAGVNEQFF. The chain carries TRBV4-1 and TRBJ2-1; 10 bases line up with TRBD2. V lost 10 bases, J lost 6 bases, and 6 bases stayed unmatched. The CDR3 is 13 residues long. CDR1 MGHRA and CDR2 YSYEKL come from the germline V gene.

The chain's CDR3 is CASSLVFTGRDTQYF. The CDR3 DNA follows: TGTGCCAGCAGCTTAGTTTTCACGGGGCGGGACACCCAGTACTTC. This chain links TRBV7-2 with TRBJ2-5; D may be TRBD2 (6 bases). CDR1 and CDR2 from the germline V gene are SGHTA and FQGNSA. V dropped 1 base and J dropped 8 bases, with 17 bases sitting between them. The CDR3 extends over 15 amino acids.

The V gene is TRBV7-2, the J gene TRBJ2-5; 8 bases line up with TRBD1. Germline V gives CDR1 SGHTA, CDR2 FQGNSA. CDR3 length equals 14 residues. V lost 1 base to trimming and J lost 5 bases; unmatched junction nucleotides: 3. In nucleotides, the CDR3 is TGTGCCAGCAGCTTAGAGCCAGGGGGCGAGACCCAGTACTTC. Encoded protein: CASSLEPGGETQYF.

Here the CDR3 reads CASRELAGGFEQYF. The CDR3 nucleotides read TGTGCCAGCAGGGAATTAGCGGGGGGGTTCGAGCAGTACTTC. The chain recombines TRBV5-6 with TRBJ2-7; 11 nucleotides align to TRBD2. The germline V gene has CDR1 SGHDT and CDR2 YYEEEE. CDR3 length equals 14 residues. J lost 6 bases, V lost 5 bases, and 7 bases had no gene match.

The V and J genes are TRBV7-8 and TRBJ2-1, with 9 bases identical to TRBD2. V trimming: 4 bases; J trimming: 3 bases; junction bases outside the gene matches: 7. The germline gives CDR1 SGHVS, CDR2 FQNEAQ. The CDR3 is 16 residues long. The CDR3 DNA follows: TGTGCCAGCAGCTCCTCCCTAGCGGGGCGCTACAATGAGCAGTTCTTC. Its protein is CASSSSLAGRYNEQFF.

The chain carries TRBV6-5 and TRBJ2-7; D is undetermined. The V and J ends lost 2 bases and 2 bases respectively, with 7 bases between them. The germline V gene has CDR1 MNHEY and CDR2 SVGAGI. This CDR3 has 13 residues. The DNA for the CDR3 is TGTGCCAGCAGTTACGCTTACACCTACGAGCAGTACTTC. Its protein is CASSYAYTYEQYF.

This chain connects TRBV5-4 to TRBJ2-5; TRBD2 aligns across 9 bases. Germline CDR1 reads SGHNT; CDR2 reads YYREEE (reference sequence). The V and J ends lost 0 bases and 5 bases, in that order; junction bases with no gene match: 11. This CDR3 spans 17 amino acids. CDR3 protein: CASSLAGVAGVRETQYF. The CDR3 DNA reads as TGTGCCAGCAGCTTGGCCGGGGTAGCGGGAGTGAGGGAGACCCAGTACTTC.